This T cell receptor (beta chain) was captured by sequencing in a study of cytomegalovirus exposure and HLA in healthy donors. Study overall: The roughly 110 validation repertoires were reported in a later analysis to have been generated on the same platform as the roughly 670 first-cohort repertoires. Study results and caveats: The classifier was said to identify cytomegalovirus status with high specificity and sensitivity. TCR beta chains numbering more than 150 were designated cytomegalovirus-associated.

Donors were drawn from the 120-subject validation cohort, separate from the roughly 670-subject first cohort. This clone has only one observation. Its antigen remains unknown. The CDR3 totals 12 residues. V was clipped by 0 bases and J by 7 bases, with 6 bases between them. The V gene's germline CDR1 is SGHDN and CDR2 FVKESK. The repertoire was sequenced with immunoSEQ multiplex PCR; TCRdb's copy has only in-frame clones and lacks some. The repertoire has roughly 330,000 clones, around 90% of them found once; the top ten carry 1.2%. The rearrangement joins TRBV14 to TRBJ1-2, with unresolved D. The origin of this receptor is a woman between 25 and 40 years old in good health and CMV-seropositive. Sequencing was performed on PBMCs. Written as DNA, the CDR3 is TGTGCCAGCAGCCAAGAAGGGTTTGGCTACACCTTC. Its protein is CASSQEGFGYTF.